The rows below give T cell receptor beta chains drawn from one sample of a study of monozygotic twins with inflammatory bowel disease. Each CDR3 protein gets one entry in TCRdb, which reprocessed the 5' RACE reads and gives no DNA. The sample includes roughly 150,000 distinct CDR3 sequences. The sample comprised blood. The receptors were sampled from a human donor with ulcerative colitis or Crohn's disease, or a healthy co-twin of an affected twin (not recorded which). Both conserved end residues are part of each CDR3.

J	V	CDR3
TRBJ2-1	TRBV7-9	CASSLITPNNEQFF
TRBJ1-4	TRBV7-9	CASSLDVQREKLFF
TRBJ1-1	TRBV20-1	CSAPPAGNTEAFF
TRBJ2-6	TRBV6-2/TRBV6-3	CASTSGGGISGANVLTF
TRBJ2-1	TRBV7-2	CASSLQSGDHNEQFF
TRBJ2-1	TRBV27	CASSLFGGVTFF
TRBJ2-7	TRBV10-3	CAISESQRDEQYF
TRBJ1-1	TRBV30	CAWTSGTEAFF
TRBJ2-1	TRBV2	CASSETSGNSYNEQFF
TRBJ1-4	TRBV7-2	CASSSDRGHEKLFF
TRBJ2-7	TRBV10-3	CAISDSNAYEQYF
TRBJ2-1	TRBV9	CASSEQLDEQFF
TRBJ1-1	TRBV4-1	CASSQRISMNTEAFF
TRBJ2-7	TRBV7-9	CASRPYSGSYEQYF
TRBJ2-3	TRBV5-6	CASSFRRLAGVSQHTQYF
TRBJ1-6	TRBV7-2	CASSLVVSGNSPLHF
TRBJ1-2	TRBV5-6	CASSRTASYGYTF
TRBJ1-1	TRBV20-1	CSASPPGRYNTEAFF
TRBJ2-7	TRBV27	CASSPGTAPYEQYF
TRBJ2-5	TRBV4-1	CASSQVRVTETQYF
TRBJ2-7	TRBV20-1	CSAIRDRGNEQYF
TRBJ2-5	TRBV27	CASSLYRSKETQYF
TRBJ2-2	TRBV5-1	CASRADGTGELFF
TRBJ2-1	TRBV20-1	CSARDEAGGRYEQFF
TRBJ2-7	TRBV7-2	CASSLVRGAPHEQYF
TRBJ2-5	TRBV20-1	CSASQVGQETQYF
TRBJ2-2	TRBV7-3	CASSPSGLGRSNTGELFF
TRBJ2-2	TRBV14	CASSQLRVNTGELFF
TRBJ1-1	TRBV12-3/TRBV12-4	CASRFTGGDGTEAFF
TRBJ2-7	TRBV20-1	CSARVQASNEQYF
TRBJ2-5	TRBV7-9	CASSLGVLETQYF
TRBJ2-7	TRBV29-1	CSVEAWGDGVYF
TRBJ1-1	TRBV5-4	CASSSTMGNTEAFF